Listed below are T cell receptor beta chains from one sample, sequenced in a study of CD8 T cells in Susac syndrome. TCRdb reprocessed the immunoSEQ multiplex PCR reads via MiXCR and lists one record per CDR3 protein. The table records under 200,000 distinct CDR3 sequences, 85% to 95% of them present only once. The specimen was CD4+ T cells from PBMCs. These receptors were taken from a human donor with Susac syndrome. Each CDR3 is given with its conserved first and last residue. The D gene is left open where the match is weak. The size of a clone is reported for some rows only, either as once, few or many, or as a class for expanded clones.

d_call,j_call,v_call,clone_size,cdr3_aa,cdr3_nt
-,TRBJ1-2,TRBV20-1,-,CSAASERGSEGYTF,TGCAGTGCCGCCTCCGAGAGGGGTTCTGAGGGCTACACCTTC
TRBD1,TRBJ1-2,TRBV2,-,CASSADRVPSLMYGYTF,TGTGCCAGCAGTGCGGACAGGGTACCATCGCTGATGTATGGCTACACCTTC
TRBD2,TRBJ2-5,TRBV20-1,-,CSARDPSGGEETQYF,TGCAGTGCTAGAGACCCGTCGGGGGGGGAAGAGACCCAGTACTTC
TRBD2,TRBJ2-1,TRBV20-1,-,CSAIATSGGSYNEQFF,TGCAGTGCTATCGCCACTAGCGGGGGCTCCTACAATGAGCAGTTCTTC
-,TRBJ2-3,TRBV9,once,CASSVGGLGADTQYF,TGTGCCAGCAGCGTAGGCGGCCTAGGGGCAGATACGCAGTATTTT
-,TRBJ1-3,TRBV4-1,-,CASSPHGNTIYF,TGCGCCAGCAGCCCGCACGGCAACACCATATATTTT
-,TRBJ2-7,TRBV2,-,CASRPGVSSYEQYF,TGTGCCAGCAGACCAGGGGTTTCCTCCTACGAGCAGTACTTC
TRBD1,TRBJ1-2,TRBV29-1,-,CSVLDRARANYGYTF,TGCAGCGTTCTTGACAGGGCTCGAGCTAACTATGGCTACACCTTC
-,TRBJ1-1,TRBV9,-,CASSVTLNTEAFF,TGTGCCAGCAGCGTCACATTGAACACTGAAGCTTTCTTT
-,TRBJ1-4,TRBV6-4,-,CASSALLRDPMKGKLFF,TGTGCCAGCAGTGCCCTTCTCAGGGACCCCATGAAAGGAAAACTGTTTTTT
-,TRBJ2-6,TRBV5-4,-,CASNPGHPRSGANVLTF,TGTGCCAGTAACCCGGGACACCCACGCTCTGGGGCCAACGTCCTGACTTTC
-,TRBJ2-3,TRBV20-1,-,CSANLPRGATDTQYF,TGCAGTGCAAACCTACCCAGGGGAGCAACAGATACGCAGTATTTT
-,TRBJ2-7,TRBV9,-,CASSMGDRSYEQYF,TGTGCCAGCAGCATGGGGGATCGCTCCTACGAGCAGTACTTC
-,TRBJ1-1,TRBV6-2/TRBV6-3,-,CASTKIGWRLNTEAFF,TGTGCCAGCACTAAGATCGGGTGGCGGTTGAACACTGAAGCTTTCTTT
TRBD2,TRBJ2-3,TRBV4-2,-,CASSLSPGLVADTQYF,TGTGCCAGCAGCCTTTCACCGGGACTAGTTGCAGATACGCAGTATTTT
-,TRBJ2-3,TRBV7-3,-,CASSLKVITDTQYF,TGTGCCAGCAGCTTAAAAGTAATTACAGATACGCAGTATTTT
TRBD2,TRBJ2-5,TRBV20-1,-,CSARGLAAYQETQYF,TGCAGTGCTAGAGGTCTAGCGGCTTACCAAGAGACCCAGTACTTC
TRBD1,TRBJ1-2,TRBV12-3/TRBV12-4,-,CASRPTGTGNYGYTF,TGTGCCAGCAGGCCCACCGGGACAGGGAACTATGGCTACACCTTC
TRBD1,TRBJ1-1,TRBV20-1,-,CSGGRTGLRTEAFF,TGCAGTGGGGGGCGGACAGGGCTTCGGACTGAAGCTTTCTTT
-,TRBJ2-2,TRBV24-1,-,CATSDTGPPTGELFF,TGTGCCACCAGTGACACGGGACCCCCAACCGGGGAGCTGTTTTTT
TRBD1,TRBJ1-2,TRBV7-8,-,CASSPVGQGLYGYTF,TGTGCCAGCAGCCCAGTTGGACAGGGCCTATATGGCTACACCTTC
-,TRBJ2-5,TRBV6-2/TRBV6-3,-,CASSYSARKETQYF,TGTGCCAGCAGTTACTCGGCCCGCAAAGAGACCCAGTACTTC
-,TRBJ2-3,TRBV19,-,CASSGGRSTDTQYF,TGTGCCAGTAGTGGGGGACGGAGCACAGATACGCAGTATTTT
TRBD1,TRBJ2-6,TRBV6-2/TRBV6-3,-,CASSRDRGPGSGANVLTF,TGTGCCAGCAGTAGAGACAGGGGACCCGGCTCTGGGGCCAACGTCCTGACTTTC
-,TRBJ2-7,TRBV3-1,-,CASSTTTSYEQYF,TGTGCCAGCTCGACGACTACTTCCTACGAGCAGTACTTC
-,TRBJ2-7,TRBV29-1,-,CSVDMDGDSYEQYF,TGCAGCGTGGACATGGACGGTGACTCCTACGAGCAGTACTTC
-,TRBJ1-2,TRBV18,-,CASSPQTSPEGGYTF,TGTGCCAGCTCACCACAGACATCACCCGAGGGAGGCTACACCTTC
TRBD1,TRBJ1-2,TRBV5-4,-,CASRAGQVYGYTF,TGTGCCAGCAGAGCGGGACAGGTCTATGGCTACACCTTC
-,TRBJ2-5,TRBV19,once,CASSIDRGTQYF,TGTGCCAGTAGTATAGATAGAGGTACCCAGTACTTC
TRBD1,TRBJ1-2,TRBV3-1,-,CASSHRGGGVYGYTF,TGTGCCAGCAGCCACCGGGGAGGGGGCGTCTATGGCTACACCTTC
-,TRBJ1-1,TRBV12-5,-,CASGSSRSIAFF,TGTGCTAGTGGTTCCTCCAGAAGTATCGCTTTCTTT
TRBD2,TRBJ2-3,TRBV5-6,-,CASSLEAGARTDTQYF,TGTGCCAGCAGCTTGGAAGCGGGGGCCCGCACAGATACGCAGTATTTT
-,TRBJ2-7,TRBV3-1,-,CASSQSPTGLRGYEQYF,TGTGCCAGCAGCCAGAGTCCGACAGGTCTTCGGGGATACGAGCAGTACTTC
-,TRBJ1-2,TRBV29-1,-,CSVDFGHSNYGYTF,TGCAGCGTTGATTTTGGGCATTCTAACTATGGCTACACCTTC
-,TRBJ2-7,TRBV18,once,CASSPPGTRGAYEQYF,TGTGCCAGCTCACCACCGGGGACCCGCGGGGCCTACGAGCAGTACTTC
TRBD1,TRBJ1-5,TRBV12-3/TRBV12-4,-,CASSSGQGAKGNQPQHF,TGTGCCAGCAGTTCGGGTCAGGGGGCTAAAGGCAATCAGCCCCAGCATTTT
-,TRBJ2-1,TRBV20-1,-,CSGDRAAYNEQFF,TGCAGTGGAGATAGGGCCGCGTACAATGAGCAGTTCTTC
-,TRBJ1-2,TRBV5-1,few,CASSVSINYGYTF,TGCGCCAGCAGTGTCAGCATCAACTATGGCTACACCTTC
TRBD2,TRBJ2-7,TRBV20-1,-,CSARDQGLALYEQYF,TGCAGTGCTAGAGATCAGGGACTAGCACTTTACGAGCAGTACTTC